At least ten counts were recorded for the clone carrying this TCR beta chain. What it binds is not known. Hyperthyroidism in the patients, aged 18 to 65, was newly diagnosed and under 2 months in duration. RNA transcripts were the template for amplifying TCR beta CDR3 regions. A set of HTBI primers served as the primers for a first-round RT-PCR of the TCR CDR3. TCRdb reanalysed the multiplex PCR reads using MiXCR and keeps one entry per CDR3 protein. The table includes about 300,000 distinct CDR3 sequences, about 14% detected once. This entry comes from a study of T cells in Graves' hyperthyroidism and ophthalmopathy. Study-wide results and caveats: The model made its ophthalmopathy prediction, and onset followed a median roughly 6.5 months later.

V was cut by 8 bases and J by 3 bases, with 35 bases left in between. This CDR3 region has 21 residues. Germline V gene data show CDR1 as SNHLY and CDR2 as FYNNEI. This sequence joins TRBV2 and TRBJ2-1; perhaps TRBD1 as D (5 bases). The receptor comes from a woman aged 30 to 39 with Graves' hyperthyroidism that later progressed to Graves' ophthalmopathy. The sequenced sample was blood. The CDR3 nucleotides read TGTGCCAGCCTAGGGCCTATCAACGGGTCAGGGCCTGGGAATTACTACAATGAGCAGTTCTTC. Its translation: CASLGPINGSGPGNYYNEQFF.